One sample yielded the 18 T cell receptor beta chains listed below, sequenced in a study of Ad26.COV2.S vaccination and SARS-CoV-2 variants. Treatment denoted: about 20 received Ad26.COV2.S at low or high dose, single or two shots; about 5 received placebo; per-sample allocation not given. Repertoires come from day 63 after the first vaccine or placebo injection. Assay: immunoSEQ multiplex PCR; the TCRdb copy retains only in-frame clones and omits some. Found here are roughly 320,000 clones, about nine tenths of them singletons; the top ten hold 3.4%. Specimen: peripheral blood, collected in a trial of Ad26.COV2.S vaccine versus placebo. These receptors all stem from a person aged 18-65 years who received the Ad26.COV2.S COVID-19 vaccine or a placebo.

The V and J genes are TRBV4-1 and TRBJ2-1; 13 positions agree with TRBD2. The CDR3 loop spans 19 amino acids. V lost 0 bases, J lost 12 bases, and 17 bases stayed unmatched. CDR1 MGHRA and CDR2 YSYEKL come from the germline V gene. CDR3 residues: CASSQDRSKLGLAGQGQFF. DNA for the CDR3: TGCGCCAGCAGCCAAGATCGGAGTAAGTTGGGACTAGCGGGGCAAGGGCAGTTCTTC.

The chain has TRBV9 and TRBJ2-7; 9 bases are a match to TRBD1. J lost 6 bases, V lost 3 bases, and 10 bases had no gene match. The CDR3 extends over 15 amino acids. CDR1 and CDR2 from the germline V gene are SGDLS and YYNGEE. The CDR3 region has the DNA TGTGCCAGCAGCGCAGAGGGGACAGGGAACGGCGAGCAGTACTTC. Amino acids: CASSAEGTGNGEQYF. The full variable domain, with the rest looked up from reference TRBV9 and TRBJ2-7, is DSGVTQTPKHLITATGQRVTLRCSPRSGDLSVYWYQQSLDQGLQFLIQYYNGEERAKGNILERFSAQQFPDLHSELNLSSLELGDSALYFCASSAEGTGNGEQYFGPGTRLTVT.

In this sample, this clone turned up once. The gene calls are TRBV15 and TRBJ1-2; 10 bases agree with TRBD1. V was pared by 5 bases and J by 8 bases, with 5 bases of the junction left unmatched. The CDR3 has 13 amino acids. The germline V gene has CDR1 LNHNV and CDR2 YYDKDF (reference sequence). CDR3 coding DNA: TGTGCCACCAGCGGGGACAGGGGTTCAGGCTACACCTTC. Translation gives CATSGDRGSGYTF.

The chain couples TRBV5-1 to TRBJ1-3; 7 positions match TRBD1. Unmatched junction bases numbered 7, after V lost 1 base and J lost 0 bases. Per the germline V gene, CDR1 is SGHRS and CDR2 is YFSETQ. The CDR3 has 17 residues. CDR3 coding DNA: TGCGCCAGCAGCTTGACGGGACAGCTTTACTCTGGAAACACCATATATTTT. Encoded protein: CASSLTGQLYSGNTIYF.

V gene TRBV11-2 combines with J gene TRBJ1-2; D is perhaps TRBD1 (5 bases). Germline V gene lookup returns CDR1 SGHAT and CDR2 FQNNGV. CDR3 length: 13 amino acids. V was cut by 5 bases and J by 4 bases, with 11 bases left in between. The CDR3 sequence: CASSPDNAYGYTF. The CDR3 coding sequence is TGTGCCAGCAGCCCGGACAACGCCTATGGCTACACCTTC.

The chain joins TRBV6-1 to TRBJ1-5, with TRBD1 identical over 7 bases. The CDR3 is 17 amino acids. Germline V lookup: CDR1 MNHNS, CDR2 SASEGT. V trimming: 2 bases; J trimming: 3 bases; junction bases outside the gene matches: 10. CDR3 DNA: TGTGCCAGCAGTGAAAAACCCGGTGGACAGGTCAATCAGCCCCAGCATTTT. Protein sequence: CASSEKPGGQVNQPQHF.

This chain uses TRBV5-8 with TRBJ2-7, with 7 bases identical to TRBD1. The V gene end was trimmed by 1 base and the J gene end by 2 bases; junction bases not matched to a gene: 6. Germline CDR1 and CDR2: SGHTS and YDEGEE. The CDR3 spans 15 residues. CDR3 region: CASSLRYGTAYEQYF. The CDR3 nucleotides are TGTGCCAGCAGCTTGAGGTATGGGACAGCCTACGAGCAGTACTTC.

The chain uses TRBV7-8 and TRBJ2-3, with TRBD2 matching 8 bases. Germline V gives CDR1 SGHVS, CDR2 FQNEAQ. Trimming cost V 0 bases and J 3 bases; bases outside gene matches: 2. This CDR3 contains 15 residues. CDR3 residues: CASSLAERGTDTQYF. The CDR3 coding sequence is TGTGCCAGCAGCTTAGCGGAGCGGGGGACAGATACGCAGTATTTT.

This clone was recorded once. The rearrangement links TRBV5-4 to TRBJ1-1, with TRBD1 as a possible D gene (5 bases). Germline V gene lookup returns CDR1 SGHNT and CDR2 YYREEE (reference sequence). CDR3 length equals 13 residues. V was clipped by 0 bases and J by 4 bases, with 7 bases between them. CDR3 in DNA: TGTGCCAGCAGCTTGGGGACAACCACTGAAGCTTTCTTT. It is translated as CASSLGTTTEAFF.

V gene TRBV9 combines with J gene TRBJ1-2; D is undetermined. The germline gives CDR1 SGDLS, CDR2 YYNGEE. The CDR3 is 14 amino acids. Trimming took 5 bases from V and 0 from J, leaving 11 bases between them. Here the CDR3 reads CASSLTGSNYGYTF. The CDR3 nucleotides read TGTGCCAGCAGTCTTACGGGATCTAACTATGGCTACACCTTC.

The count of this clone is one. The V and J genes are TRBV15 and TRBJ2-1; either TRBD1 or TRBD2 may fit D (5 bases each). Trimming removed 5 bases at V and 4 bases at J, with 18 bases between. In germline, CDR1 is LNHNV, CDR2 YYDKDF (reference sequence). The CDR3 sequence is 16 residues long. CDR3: CATSHRDAKGYNEQFF. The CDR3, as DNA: TGTGCCACCAGCCACCGGGACGCCAAAGGGTACAATGAGCAGTTCTTC.

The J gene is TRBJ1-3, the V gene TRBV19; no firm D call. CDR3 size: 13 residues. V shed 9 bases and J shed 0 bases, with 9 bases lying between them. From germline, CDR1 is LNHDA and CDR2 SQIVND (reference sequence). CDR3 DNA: TGTGCCAGCGGCTACAGCTCTGGAAACACCATATATTTT. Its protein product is CASGYSSGNTIYF.

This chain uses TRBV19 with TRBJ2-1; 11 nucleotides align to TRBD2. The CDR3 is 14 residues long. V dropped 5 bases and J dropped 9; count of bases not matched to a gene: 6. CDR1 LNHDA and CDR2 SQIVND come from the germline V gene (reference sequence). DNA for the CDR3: TGTGCCAGTAGTTCACTAGCGGGGGAGACTGAGCAGTTCTTC. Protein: CASSSLAGETEQFF.

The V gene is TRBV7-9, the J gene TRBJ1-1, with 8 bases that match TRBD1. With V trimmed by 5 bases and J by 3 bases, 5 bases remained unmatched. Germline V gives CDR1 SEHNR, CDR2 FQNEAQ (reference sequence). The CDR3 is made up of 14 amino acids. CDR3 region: CASSPQGGYTEAFF. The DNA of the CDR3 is TGTGCCAGCAGCCCACAGGGGGGGTACACTGAAGCTTTCTTT.

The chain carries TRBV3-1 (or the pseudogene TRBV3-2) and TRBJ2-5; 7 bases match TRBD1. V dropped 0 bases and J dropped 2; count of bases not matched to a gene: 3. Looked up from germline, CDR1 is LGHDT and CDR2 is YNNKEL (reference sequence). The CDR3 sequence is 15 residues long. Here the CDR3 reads CASSQDLGQQETQYF. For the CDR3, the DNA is TGTGCCAGCAGCCAAGATTTGGGACAGCAAGAGACCCAGTACTTC.

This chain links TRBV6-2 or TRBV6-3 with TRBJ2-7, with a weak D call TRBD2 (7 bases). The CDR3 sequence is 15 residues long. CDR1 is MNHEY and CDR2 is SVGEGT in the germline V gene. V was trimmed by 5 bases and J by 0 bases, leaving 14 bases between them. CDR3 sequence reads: CASSRGGGGSYEQYF. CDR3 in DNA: TGTGCCAGCAGTAGGGGCGGGGGCGGCTCCTACGAGCAGTACTTC.

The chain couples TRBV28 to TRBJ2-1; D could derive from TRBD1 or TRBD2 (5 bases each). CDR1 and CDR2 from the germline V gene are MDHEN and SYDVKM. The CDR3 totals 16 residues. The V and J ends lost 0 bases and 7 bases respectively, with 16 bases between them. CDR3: CASSLWPRDPLNEQFF. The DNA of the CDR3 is TGTGCCAGCAGTTTATGGCCCCGGGACCCCTTGAATGAGCAGTTCTTC.

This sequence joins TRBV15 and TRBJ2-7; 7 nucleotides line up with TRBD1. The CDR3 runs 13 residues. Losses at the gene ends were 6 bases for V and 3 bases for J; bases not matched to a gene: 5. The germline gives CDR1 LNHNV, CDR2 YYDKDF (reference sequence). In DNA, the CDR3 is TGTGCCACCAGTAGGGACAGAATCTACGAGCAGTACTTC. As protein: CATSRDRIYEQYF.